A selection of T cell receptor beta chains follows, all from one sample in a study of patients and donors after allogeneic stem cell transplantation. TCRdb called the RT-PCR reads again in MiXCR, with one record for every CDR3 protein. The sample holds roughly 230,000 distinct CDR3 sequences, 13% to 15% seen once. The sample taken for sequencing was blood, either unsorted or a sorted T cell fraction (not recorded which). These TCRs come from a human donor who was either an allogeneic HSCT recipient or a stem cell or donor lymphocyte infusion donor (not recorded which). It is not recorded whose cells these are; they may come from a transplant donor. Both conserved end residues are part of each CDR3. A D gene is named only where the DNA matches it firmly. Clone size is given for some rows only: seen once, a few or many times, or a class if the clone is expanded.

cdr3_nt	cdr3_aa	d_call	v_call	j_call	clone_size
TGTGCCAGCAGCTTAAGACCTCCGGGCTACACCTTC	CASSLRPPGYTF	.	TRBV7-3	TRBJ1-2	.
TGTGCCACCAGCAGACTAAGTGCGGGGGGCGAGCAGTTCTTC	CATSRLSAGGEQFF	TRBD2	TRBV15	TRBJ2-1	many
TGTGCCAGCCGAGGGGCGGGGACCGGGGAGCTGTTTTTT	CASRGAGTGELFF	.	TRBV12-3/TRBV12-4	TRBJ2-2	.
TGCGCCAGCAGCTTGGCGGCAATCGGGGAGCTGTTTTTT	CASSLAAIGELFF	.	TRBV5-1	TRBJ2-2	many
TGTGCCAGCAGTGAATTCCTTGAGGGCGGAGATACGCAGTATTTT	CASSEFLEGGDTQYF	.	TRBV25-1	TRBJ2-3	few
TGTGCCAGCAGTTCCCTCGGGACCCAGTACTTC	CASSSLGTQYF	.	TRBV27	TRBJ2-5	many
TGCAGCGTCAGACGGCCGGGAGATACGCAGTATTTT	CSVRRPGDTQYF	.	TRBV29-1	TRBJ2-3	.
TGTGCCAGCAGTGGGGGACAGACTGGAAACACCATATATTTT	CASSGGQTGNTIYF	TRBD1	TRBV6-1	TRBJ1-3	few
TGTGCCAGCAGTGAAGCGGCAGGGCCCTATGGCTACACCTTC	CASSEAAGPYGYTF	.	TRBV2	TRBJ1-2	many
TGTGCCAGCAGTTTAAAGGCTAGGTCTCACTATGGCTACACCTTC	CASSLKARSHYGYTF	.	TRBV12-3/TRBV12-4	TRBJ1-2	few
TGCGCCAGCAGCTTTTTTGGGGATTCAGATACGCGGTATTTT	CASSFFGDSDTRYF	.	TRBV5-1	TRBJ2-3	.
TGCAGTGCCCGAAGCCCCTCGAGACGGAGCTTATCGGGCTACACCTTC	CSARSPSRRSLSGYTF	.	TRBV20-1	TRBJ1-2	few
TGTGCCAGCAGCACCCGACTATCGACAGATACGCAGTATTTT	CASSTRLSTDTQYF	.	TRBV9	TRBJ2-3	many
TGCGCCAGCAGCCAACTCCCCGGGGTTAGGGAGACCCAGTACTTC	CASSQLPGVRETQYF	.	TRBV4-3	TRBJ2-5	.
TGCGCCAGCAGCTTGGGCGGGAACACCGGGGAGCTGTTTTTT	CASSLGGNTGELFF	.	TRBV12-3/TRBV12-4	TRBJ2-2	many
TGTGCCAGCAGTGCCGGAGGGTCGGTTTCTCAGCCCCAGCATTTT	CASSAGGSVSQPQHF	.	TRBV2	TRBJ1-5	few
TGTGCCAGCAGCCCCCTAGGCGACCTCTCCTACGAGCAGTACTTC	CASSPLGDLSYEQYF	.	TRBV7-9	TRBJ2-7	.